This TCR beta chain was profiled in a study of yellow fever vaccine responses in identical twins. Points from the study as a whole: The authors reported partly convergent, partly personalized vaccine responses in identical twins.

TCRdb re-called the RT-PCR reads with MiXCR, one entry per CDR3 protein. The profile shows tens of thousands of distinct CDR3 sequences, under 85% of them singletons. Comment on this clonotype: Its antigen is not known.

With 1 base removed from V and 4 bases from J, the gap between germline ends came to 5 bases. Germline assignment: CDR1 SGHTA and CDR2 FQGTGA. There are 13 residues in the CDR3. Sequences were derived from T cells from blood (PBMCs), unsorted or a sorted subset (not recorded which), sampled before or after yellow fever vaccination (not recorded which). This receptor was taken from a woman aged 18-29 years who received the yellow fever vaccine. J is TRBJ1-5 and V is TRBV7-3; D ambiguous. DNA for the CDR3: TGTGCCAGCAGCTTAAGGGGTAATCAGCCCCAGCATTTT. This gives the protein CASSLRGNQPQHF.